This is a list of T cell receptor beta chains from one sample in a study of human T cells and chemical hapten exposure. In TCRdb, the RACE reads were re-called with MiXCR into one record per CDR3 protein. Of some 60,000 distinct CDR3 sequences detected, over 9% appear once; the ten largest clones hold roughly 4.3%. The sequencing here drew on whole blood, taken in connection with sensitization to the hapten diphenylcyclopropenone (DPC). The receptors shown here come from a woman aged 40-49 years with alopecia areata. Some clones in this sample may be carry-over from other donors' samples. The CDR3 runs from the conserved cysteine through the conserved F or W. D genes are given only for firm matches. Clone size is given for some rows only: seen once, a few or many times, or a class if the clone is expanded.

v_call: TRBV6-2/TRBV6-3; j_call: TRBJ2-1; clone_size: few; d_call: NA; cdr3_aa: CASSYLGGQFF; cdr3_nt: TGTGCCAGCAGTTACTTGGGAGGGCAGTTCTTC
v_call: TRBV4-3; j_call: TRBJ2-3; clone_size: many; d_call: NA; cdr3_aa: CASSQYWGSTDTQYF; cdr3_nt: TGCGCCAGCAGCCAATACTGGGGTAGCACAGATACGCAGTATTTT
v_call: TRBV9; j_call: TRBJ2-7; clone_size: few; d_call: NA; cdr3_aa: CASSAGASPYEQYF; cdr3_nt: TGTGCCAGCAGCGCCGGAGCTTCCCCATACGAGCAGTACTTC
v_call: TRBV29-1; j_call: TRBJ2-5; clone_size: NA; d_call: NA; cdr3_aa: CSGWEETQYF; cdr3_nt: TGCAGCGGTTGGGAAGAGACCCAGTACTTC
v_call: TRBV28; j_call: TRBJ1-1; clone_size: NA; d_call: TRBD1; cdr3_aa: CASSKQTGGYTEAFF; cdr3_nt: TGTGCCAGCAGTAAGCAGACAGGGGGCTACACTGAAGCTTTCTTT
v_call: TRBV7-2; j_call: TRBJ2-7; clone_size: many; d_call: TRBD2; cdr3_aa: CASSLGTSGGAGLEQYF; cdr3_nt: TGTGCCAGCAGCCTCGGGACTAGCGGGGGGGCGGGCCTCGAGCAGTACTTC
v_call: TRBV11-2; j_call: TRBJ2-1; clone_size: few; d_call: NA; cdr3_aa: CASSSTTGSSYNEQFF; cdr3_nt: TGTGCCAGCAGCTCGACAACTGGGAGCTCCTACAATGAGCAGTTCTTC
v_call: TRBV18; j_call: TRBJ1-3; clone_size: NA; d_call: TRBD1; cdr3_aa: CASSGTGSGNTIYF; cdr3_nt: TGTGCCAGCTCAGGGACAGGGTCCGGAAACACCATATATTTT
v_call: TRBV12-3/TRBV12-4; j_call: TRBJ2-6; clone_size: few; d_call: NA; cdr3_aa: CASCRATISGANVLTF; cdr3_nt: TGTGCCAGCTGCAGGGCAACTATCTCTGGGGCCAACGTCCTGACTTTC
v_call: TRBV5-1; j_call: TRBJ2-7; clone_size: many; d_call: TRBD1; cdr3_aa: CASSLARQGAGEQYF; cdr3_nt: TGCGCCAGCAGCTTGGCCCGTCAGGGGGCCGGCGAGCAGTACTTC
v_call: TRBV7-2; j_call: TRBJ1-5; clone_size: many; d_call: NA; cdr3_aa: CASSLRGRGNQPQHF; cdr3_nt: TGTGCCAGCAGTTTGAGAGGCAGAGGAAATCAGCCCCAGCATTTT
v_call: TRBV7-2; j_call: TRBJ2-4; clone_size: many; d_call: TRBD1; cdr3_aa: CASSLGGQGLAKNIQYF; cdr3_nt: TGTGCCAGCAGCTTAGGGGGACAGGGTCTAGCCAAAAACATTCAGTACTTC
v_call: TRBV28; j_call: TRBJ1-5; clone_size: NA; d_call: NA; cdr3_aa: CASSLLRRSNQPQHF; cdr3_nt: TGTGCCAGCAGTTTACTGAGGAGGAGCAATCAGCCCCAGCATTTT
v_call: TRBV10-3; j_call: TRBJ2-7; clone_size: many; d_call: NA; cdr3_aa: CAISAPSVYEQYF; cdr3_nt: TGTGCCATCAGTGCCCCATCCGTTTACGAGCAGTACTTC
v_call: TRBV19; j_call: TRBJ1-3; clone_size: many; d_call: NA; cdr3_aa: CASSTKPGGSGNTIYF; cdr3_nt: TGTGCCAGTAGTACTAAGCCCGGGGGCTCTGGAAACACCATATATTTT
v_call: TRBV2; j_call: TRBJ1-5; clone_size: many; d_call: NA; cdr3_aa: CASSVLADNQPQHF; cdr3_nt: TGTGCCAGCAGTGTTTTGGCAGACAATCAGCCCCAGCATTTT
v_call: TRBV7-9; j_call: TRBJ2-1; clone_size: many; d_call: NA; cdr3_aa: CASSFLDDWGKQFF; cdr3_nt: TGTGCCAGCAGCTTTCTTGATGATTGGGGAAAGCAGTTCTTC
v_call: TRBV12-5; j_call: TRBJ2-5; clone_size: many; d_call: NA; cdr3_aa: CASGLIGVETQYF; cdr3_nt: TGTGCTAGTGGTTTGATAGGGGTGGAGACCCAGTACTTC
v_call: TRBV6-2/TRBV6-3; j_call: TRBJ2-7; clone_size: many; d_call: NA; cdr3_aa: CASSYNRPTYEQYF; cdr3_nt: TGTGCCAGCAGTTACAACCGGCCAACCTACGAGCAGTACTTC
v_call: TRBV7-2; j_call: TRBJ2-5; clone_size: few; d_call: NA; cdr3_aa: CASSPPGPRETQYF; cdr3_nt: TGTGCCAGCAGTCCCCCGGGTCCGCGGGAGACCCAGTACTTC
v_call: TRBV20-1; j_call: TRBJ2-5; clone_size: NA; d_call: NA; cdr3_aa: CSLIMTSRRGQETQYF; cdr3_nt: TGCAGTCTAATAATGACTAGCCGGAGGGGGCAAGAGACCCAGTACTTC